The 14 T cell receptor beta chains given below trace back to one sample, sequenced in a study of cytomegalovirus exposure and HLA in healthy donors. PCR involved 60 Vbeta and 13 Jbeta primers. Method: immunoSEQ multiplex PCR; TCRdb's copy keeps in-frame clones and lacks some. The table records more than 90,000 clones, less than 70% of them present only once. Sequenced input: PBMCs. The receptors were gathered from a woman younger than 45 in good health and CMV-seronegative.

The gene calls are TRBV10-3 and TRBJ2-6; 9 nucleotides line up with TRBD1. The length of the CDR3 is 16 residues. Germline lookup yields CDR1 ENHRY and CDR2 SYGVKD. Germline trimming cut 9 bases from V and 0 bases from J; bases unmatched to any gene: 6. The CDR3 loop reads CAITGGVSSGANVLTF. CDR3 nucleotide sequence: TGTGCCATTACAGGGGGCGTCAGCTCTGGGGCCAACGTCCTGACTTTC.

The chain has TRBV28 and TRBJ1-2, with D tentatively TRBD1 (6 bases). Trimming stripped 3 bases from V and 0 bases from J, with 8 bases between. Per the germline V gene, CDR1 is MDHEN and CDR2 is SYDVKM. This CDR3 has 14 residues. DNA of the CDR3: TGTGCCAGCAGTTTGACAGGTCCTAACTATGGCTACACCTTC. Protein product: CASSLTGPNYGYTF.

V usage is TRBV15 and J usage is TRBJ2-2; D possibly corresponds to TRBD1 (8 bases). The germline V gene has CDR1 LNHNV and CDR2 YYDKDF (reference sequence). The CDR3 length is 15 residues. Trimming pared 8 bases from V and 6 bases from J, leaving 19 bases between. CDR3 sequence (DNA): TGTGCCACCGGGATCGGAACAGGGGGGGCCGGGGAGCTGTTTTTT. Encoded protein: CATGIGTGGAGELFF.

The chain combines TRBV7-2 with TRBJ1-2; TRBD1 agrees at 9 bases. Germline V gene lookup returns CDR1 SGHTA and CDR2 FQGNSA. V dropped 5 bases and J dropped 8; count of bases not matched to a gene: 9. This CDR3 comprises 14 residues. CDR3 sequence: CASSRRDRVDGYTF. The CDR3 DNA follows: TGTGCCAGCAGCCGCCGGGACAGGGTGGACGGCTACACCTTC. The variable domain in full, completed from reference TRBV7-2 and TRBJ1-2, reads GAGVSQSPSNKVTEKGKDVELRCDPISGHTALYWYRQSLGQGLEFLIYFQGNSAPDKSGLPSDRFSAERTGGSVSTLTIQRTQQEDSAVYLCASSRRDRVDGYTFGSGTRLTVV.

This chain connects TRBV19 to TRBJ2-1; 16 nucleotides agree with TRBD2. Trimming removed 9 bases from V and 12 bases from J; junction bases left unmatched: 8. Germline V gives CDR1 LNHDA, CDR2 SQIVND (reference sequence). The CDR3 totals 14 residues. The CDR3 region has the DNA TGTGCCAGCGTGCCGGGACTAGCGGGAGGGAGGCAGTTCTTC. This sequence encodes CASVPGLAGGRQFF. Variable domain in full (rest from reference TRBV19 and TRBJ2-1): DGGITQSPKYLFRKEGQNVTLSCEQNLNHDAMYWYRQDPGQGLRLIYYSQIVNDFQKGDIAEGYSVSREKKESFPLTVTSAQKNPTAFYLCASVPGLAGGRQFFGPGTRLTVL.

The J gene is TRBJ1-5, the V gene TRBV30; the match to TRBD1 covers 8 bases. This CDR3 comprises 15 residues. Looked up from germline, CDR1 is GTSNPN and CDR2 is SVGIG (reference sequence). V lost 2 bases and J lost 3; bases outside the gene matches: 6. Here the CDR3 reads CAWSYGRGLNQPQHF. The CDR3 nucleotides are TGTGCCTGGAGTTATGGCAGGGGGCTCAATCAGCCCCAGCATTTT. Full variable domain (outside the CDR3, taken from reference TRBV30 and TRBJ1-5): SQTIHQWPATLVQPVGSPLSLECTVEGTSNPNLYWYRQAAGRGLQLLFYSVGIGQISSEVPQNLSASRPQDRQFILSSKKLLLSDSGFYLCAWSYGRGLNQPQHFGDGTRLSIL.

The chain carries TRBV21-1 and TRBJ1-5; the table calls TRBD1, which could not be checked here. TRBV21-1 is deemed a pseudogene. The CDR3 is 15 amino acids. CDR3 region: CASRGTGTSNQPQHF. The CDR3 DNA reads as TGTGCCAGCAGAGGGACAGGGACGAGCAATCAGCCCCAGCATTTT.

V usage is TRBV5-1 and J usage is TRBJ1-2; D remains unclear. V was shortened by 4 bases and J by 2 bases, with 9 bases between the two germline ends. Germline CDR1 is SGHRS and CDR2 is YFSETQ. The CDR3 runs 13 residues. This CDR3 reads CASSPDTNYGYTF. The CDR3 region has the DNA TGCGCCAGCAGCCCTGACACCAACTATGGCTACACCTTC. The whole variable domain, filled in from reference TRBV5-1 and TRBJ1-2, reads KAGVTQTPRYLIKTRGQQVTLSCSPISGHRSVSWYQQTPGQGLQFLFEYFSETQRNKGNFPGRFSGRQFSNSRSEMNVSTLELGDSALYLCASSPDTNYGYTFGSGTRLTVV.

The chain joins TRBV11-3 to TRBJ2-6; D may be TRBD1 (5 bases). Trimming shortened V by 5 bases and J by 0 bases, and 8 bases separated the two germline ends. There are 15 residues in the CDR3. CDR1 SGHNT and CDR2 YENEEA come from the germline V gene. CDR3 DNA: TGTGCCAGCAGCCCAGACAGCTCTGGGGCCAACGTCCTGACTTTC. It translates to CASSPDSSGANVLTF.

The CDR3 reads CASRTGFGGNTIYF. The CDR3, as DNA: TGTGCCAGCAGGACAGGGTTCGGGGGAAACACCATATATTTT. The chain carries TRBV28 and TRBJ1-3; 7 nucleotides agree with TRBD1. The CDR3 sequence is 14 residues long. The V gene's germline CDR1 is MDHEN and CDR2 SYDVKM. V dropped 6 bases and J dropped 4; count of bases not matched to a gene: 6.

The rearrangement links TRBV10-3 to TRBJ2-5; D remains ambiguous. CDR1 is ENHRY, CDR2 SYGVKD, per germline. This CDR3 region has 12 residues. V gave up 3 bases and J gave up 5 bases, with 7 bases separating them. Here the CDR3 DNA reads TGTGCCATCAGTGACCACATGGAGACCCAGTACTTC. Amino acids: CAISDHMETQYF.

The CDR3 DNA sequence: TGTGCCAGCAGCTTAGGGGCTAGCGGGAGAATTGGTGAGCAGTTCTTC. Translated: CASSLGASGRIGEQFF. This chain joins TRBV7-2 and TRBJ2-1, with TRBD2 matching over 10 bases. CDR3 size: 16 residues. Trimming at V came to 1 base and at J to 9 bases, leaving 9 bases not matched to a gene. The V gene's germline CDR1 is SGHTA and CDR2 FQGNSA.

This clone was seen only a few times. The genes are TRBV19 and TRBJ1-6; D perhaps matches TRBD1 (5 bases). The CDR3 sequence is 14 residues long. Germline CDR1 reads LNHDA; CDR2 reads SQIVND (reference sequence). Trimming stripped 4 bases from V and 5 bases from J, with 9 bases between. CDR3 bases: TGTGCCAGTAGTACGACAGTGAATAATTCACCCCTCCACTTT. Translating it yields CASSTTVNNSPLHF.

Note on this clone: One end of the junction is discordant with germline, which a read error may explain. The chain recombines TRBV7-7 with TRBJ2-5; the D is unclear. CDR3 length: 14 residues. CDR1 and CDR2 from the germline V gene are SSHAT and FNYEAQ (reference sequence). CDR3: CASSLVSTQETQYF. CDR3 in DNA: TGTGCTAGCAGCTTAGTGTCGACTCAAGAGACCCAGTACTTC.